Listed below are T cell receptor beta chains from one sample, sequenced in a study of cytotoxic CD8 clonotypes in ibrutinib-treated CLL. The assay was immunoSEQ multiplex PCR, and TCRdb's table has in-frame clones only and misses some. The sample holds roughly 45,000 clones, 65% to 70% seen once. This specimen was PBMCs, taken after 24 months of ibrutinib treatment. These receptors were obtained from a human donor with chronic lymphocytic leukemia. Both conserved end residues are part of each CDR3. The D gene is left open where the match is weak. Clone sizes are given selectively: once, few, many, or a class where the clone is expanded.

j_gene | abundance | d_gene | v_gene | CDR3nt | CDR3aa
TRBJ1-4 | - | - | TRBV18 | TGTGCCAGCTCACCCGGGGGCGAAAAACTGTTTTTT | CASSPGGEKLFF
TRBJ2-7 | - | TRBD1 | TRBV19 | TGTGCCAGTAGTACCGGACAGGGCAACGAGCAGTACTTC | CASSTGQGNEQYF
TRBJ2-2 | - | TRBD2 | TRBV6-1 | TGTGCCAGCAAGCGGGAGCAGTTGAACACCGGGGAGCTGTTTTTT | CASKREQLNTGELFF
TRBJ1-1 | - | TRBD1 | TRBV18 | TGTGCCAGCTCACTAAGACAGGGTGAGTCCACTGAAGCTTTCTTT | CASSLRQGESTEAFF
TRBJ2-7 | - | - | TRBV28 | TGTGCCAGCATGATGGGTCCCTACGAGCAGTACTTC | CASMMGPYEQYF
TRBJ1-1 | once | - | TRBV5-1 | TGCGCCAGCAGGCATGACAGGAACACTGAAGCTTTCTTT | CASRHDRNTEAFF
TRBJ2-2 | - | TRBD2 | TRBV2 | TGTGCCAGCAGTGAGGGACTAGCCAACACCGGGGAGCTGTTTTTT | CASSEGLANTGELFF
TRBJ2-5 | few | - | TRBV7-9 | TGTGCCAGCAGTTCCCTCGGGCAAGAGCCCCAGTACTTC | CASSSLGQEPQYF
TRBJ1-4 | once | - | TRBV6-1 | TGTGCCAGCAGCCTTAATGAAAAACTGTTTTTT | CASSLNEKLFF
TRBJ2-7 | - | TRBD1 | TRBV2 | TGTGCCAGCAGTCAAGACAGGGCCTACGAGCAGTACTTC | CASSQDRAYEQYF
TRBJ2-5 | few | TRBD2 | TRBV28 | TGTGCCAGCACCTTCCGGCTAGCGGGAGGCCACCAAGAGACCCAGTACTTC | CASTFRLAGGHQETQYF
TRBJ1-2 | - | - | TRBV6-5 | TGTGCCAGCAGTTCGGGGGGCAGATCCTATGGCTACACCTTC | CASSSGGRSYGYTF
TRBJ2-7 | few | TRBD2 | TRBV7-9 | TGTGCCAGCAGCTTAGCGACTAGCGGGGAGACCTACGAGCAGTACTTC | CASSLATSGETYEQYF
TRBJ1-2 | - | - | TRBV7-2 | TGTGCCAGCAGCTTAGACAGGGTCTATGGCTACACCTTC | CASSLDRVYGYTF
TRBJ2-5 | - | - | TRBV6-1 | TGTGCCAGCAGTGAGCCACGGGCCCAGTACTTC | CASSEPRAQYF
TRBJ2-2 | - | TRBD2 | TRBV9 | TGTGCCAGCAGCGTGGCTGCCCGAGCGGGGGAAAACACCGGGGAGCTGTTTTTT | CASSVAARAGENTGELFF
TRBJ2-7 | - | TRBD2 | TRBV7-9 | TGTGCCAGCAGCTTAGGGACTAGCGGGGGCCTCACTCAAAAACAGTACTTC | CASSLGTSGGLTQKQYF
TRBJ2-7 | few | - | TRBV6-5 | TGTGCCAGCAAACAGGGCGCCCTCTCCTACGAGCAGTACTTC | CASKQGALSYEQYF
TRBJ1-2 | - | - | TRBV30 | TGTGCCTGGGGGACTGGGGAAAGCTACACCTTC | CAWGTGESYTF
TRBJ1-2 | few | - | TRBV5-4 | TGTGCCAGCGGGGAGATTTCCTATAGCTACACCTTC | CASGEISYSYTF
TRBJ2-3 | - | TRBD2 | TRBV10-3 | TGTGCCATCAGCGACGGACTAGGGTCAGATACGCAGTATTTT | CAISDGLGSDTQYF
TRBJ1-2 | - | - | TRBV7-2 | TGTGCCAGCAGCTCCCACCAAGGCCTGGGGGGCTACACCTTC | CASSSHQGLGGYTF
TRBJ2-5 | - | - | TRBV29-1 | TGCAGCGTTGCTTGGGAGACCCAGTACTTC | CSVAWETQYF
TRBJ1-2 | once | - | TRBV6-1 | TGTGCCACCGAGAGGCAGGGCGTCACCTTC | CATERQGVTF
TRBJ1-5 | - | - | TRBV19 | TGTGCCAGTAGTTGGGGGGTCCATCAGCCCCAGCATTTT | CASSWGVHQPQHF
TRBJ2-4 | - | TRBD2 | TRBV14 | TGTGCCAGCAGCCAAGATGGCCTAGCGGATTCTCGAAAAAACATTCAGTACTTC | CASSQDGLADSRKNIQYF
TRBJ2-5 | - | - | TRBV7-7 | TGTGCTAGCAGCTTAGGAGGGCGAGGCGGAGAGACCCAGTACTTC | CASSLGGRGGETQYF
TRBJ2-5 | - | - | TRBV18 | TGTGCCAGCTCACTGAATCAGGGTTGGGACCAGTACTTC | CASSLNQGWDQYF
TRBJ2-3 | - | - | TRBV2 | TGTGCCAGCAGTGAAGCGCCAGGGGATACGCAGTATTTT | CASSEAPGDTQYF
TRBJ2-4 | - | TRBD2 | TRBV29-1 | TGCAGCGTTGGGACTAGTTTGAACATTCAGTACTTC | CSVGTSLNIQYF
TRBJ1-5 | - | - | TRBV5-1 | TGCGCCAGCAGCTTGGCAGGGTCCTCCAATCAGCCCCAGCATTTT | CASSLAGSSNQPQHF
TRBJ1-2 | - | - | TRBV27 | TGTGCCAGCAGTAAGGACTCGGACTATGGCTACACCTTC | CASSKDSDYGYTF
TRBJ2-2 | - | TRBD1 | TRBV19 | TGTGCCAGTACAACCACGGACAGGAAGGGTACCGGGGAGCTGTTTTTT | CASTTTDRKGTGELFF
TRBJ2-3 | once | - | TRBV6-6 | TGTGCCAGCAGTTACTCTGGGACACCCGGCACAGATACGCAGTATTTT | CASSYSGTPGTDTQYF